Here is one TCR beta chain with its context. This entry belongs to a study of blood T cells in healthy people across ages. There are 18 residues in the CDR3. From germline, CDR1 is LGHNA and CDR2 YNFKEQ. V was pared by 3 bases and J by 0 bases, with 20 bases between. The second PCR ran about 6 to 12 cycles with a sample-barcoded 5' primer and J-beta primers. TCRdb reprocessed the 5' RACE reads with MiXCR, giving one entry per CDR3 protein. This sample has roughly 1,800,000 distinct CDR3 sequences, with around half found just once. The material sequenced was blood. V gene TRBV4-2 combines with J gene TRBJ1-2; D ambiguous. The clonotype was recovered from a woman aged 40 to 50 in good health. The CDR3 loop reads CASSHRQVGDRANYGYTF. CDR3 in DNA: TGTGCCAGCAGCCACCGCCAGGTCGGGGATCGGGCTAACTATGGCTACACCTTC.